Below are 24 T cell receptor beta chains sequenced from a single sample in a study of metastatic and nonmetastatic thyroid tumors (TCRdb year 2020). Library preparation employed PCR. Instrument used: Illumina HiSeq 4000. In-frame beta chains were kept once TCRdb had trimmed the public reads at Q25 with fastp and called clones with MiXCR. A total of about 34,000 clones appear in this sample, 35% of them only once. The top ten constitute approximately 24% of the sample. None of the patients had been given any treatment before thyroid surgery. The material sequenced was tumor tissue. These TCRs come from a female donor with papillary thyroid cancer or a benign thyroid nodule (not recorded which). Some clones in this sample may be carry-over from other donors' samples.

A single count supports this clone. The chain couples TRBV20-1 to TRBJ2-7, with 10 bases that match TRBD2. The CDR3 loop spans 15 amino acids. Germline CDR1 is DFQATT and CDR2 is SNEGSKA (reference sequence). V lost 0 bases, J lost 3 bases, and 5 bases stayed unmatched. The DNA of the CDR3 is TGCAGTGCTAGAGAAGGACTAGCGGCTATCTACGAGCAGTACTTC. It yields the protein CSAREGLAAIYEQYF.

The CDR3 protein is CASSSGRWGGDEQFF. DNA of the CDR3: TGTGCCAGCAGCTCCGGCCGCTGGGGTGGCGATGAGCAGTTCTTC. V gene TRBV11-2 combines with J gene TRBJ2-1; D is unresolved. Germline V gene sequence: CDR1 SGHAT, CDR2 FQNNGV. V lost 4 bases, J lost 8 bases, and 18 bases lay in between. This CDR3 region has 15 residues.

The chain combines TRBV6-1 with TRBJ2-7, with TRBD2 as a possible D gene (7 bases). Germline CDR1 is MNHNS and CDR2 is SASEGT. CDR3 length: 15 amino acids. The V and J ends lost 2 bases and 4 bases respectively, with 15 bases between them. In DNA, the CDR3 is TGTGCCAGCAGTGAATTAAAAGGGGGGGGATACGAGCAGTACTTC. It encodes CASSELKGGGYEQYF.

This rearrangement joins TRBV2 to TRBJ1-2; TRBD1 aligns across 9 bases. The CDR3 extends over 15 amino acids. The ends lost 6 bases at V and 4 bases at J; junction bases unmatched: 9. CDR1 is SNHLY and CDR2 is FYNNEI in the germline V gene. This chain's CDR3 is CASRARGGQGYGYTF. CDR3 DNA: TGTGCCAGCAGGGCACGGGGGGGACAGGGCTATGGCTACACCTTC.

This clone was counted between two and nine times. The chain links TRBV6-6 to TRBJ2-1; a possible D gene is TRBD1 (7 bases). V lost 0 bases and J 9 bases, leaving 15 bases between the germline ends. The CDR3 runs to 15 residues. The germline CDR1 and CDR2 sequences are MNHNY and SVGAGI (reference sequence). The CDR3 is CASSYSPQGGTEQFF. The DNA of the CDR3 is TGTGCCAGCAGTTACTCCCCCCAGGGGGGCACTGAGCAGTTCTTC.

This clone has just a few counts. The V and J genes are TRBV4-1 and TRBJ1-1, with 7 bases aligning to TRBD1. Germline CDR1 and CDR2: MGHRA and YSYEKL. V lost 6 bases, J lost 4 bases, and 8 bases stayed unmatched. The CDR3 extends over 14 amino acids. This chain's CDR3 is CASRARGLGTEAFF. The DNA of the CDR3 is TGCGCCAGCAGGGCGAGGGGGCTCGGCACTGAAGCTTTCTTT.

This chain joins TRBV7-9 and TRBJ1-6, with D hard to call. The germline gives CDR1 SEHNR, CDR2 FQNEAQ (reference sequence). The CDR3 has 13 amino acids. V lost 3 bases and J 9 bases, leaving 9 bases between the germline ends. CDR3 nucleotides: TGTGCCAGCAGCTTCAGCCCTCCTTCACCCCTCCACTTT. This sequence encodes CASSFSPPSPLHF.

The J gene is TRBJ2-6, the V gene TRBV11-2; D remains ambiguous. There are 18 residues in the CDR3. The ends were cut back, 2 bases at V and 0 bases at J, with 14 bases in the middle. Per the germline V gene, CDR1 is SGHAT and CDR2 is FQNNGV. CDR3 bases: TGTGCCAGCAGCTTAAACTCGGTCCTCGGCTCTGGGGCCAACGTCCTGACTTTC. Translating gives CASSLNSVLGSGANVLTF.

This clone appeared many times. The chain carries TRBV19 and TRBJ2-7; 7 bases map to TRBD2. J gave up 6 bases and V 10 bases, and 9 bases lay outside the gene matches. The CDR3 spans 12 residues. CDR1 and CDR2 (germline): LNHDA, SQIVND (reference sequence). The chain's CDR3 is CAIMGLSGEQYF. DNA for the CDR3: TGTGCCATAATGGGACTAAGCGGCGAGCAGTACTTC. Drawing the rest from reference TRBV19 and TRBJ2-7, the complete variable domain is DGGITQSPKYLFRKEGQNVTLSCEQNLNHDAMYWYRQDPGQGLRLIYYSQIVNDFQKGDIAEGYSVSREKKESFPLTVTSAQKNPTAFYLCAIMGLSGEQYFGPGTRLTVT.

The chain links TRBV6-1 to TRBJ2-1; D is perhaps TRBD1 (5 bases). The V gene lost 4 bases and the J gene lost 0 bases, with 7 bases spanning the gap. Germline CDR1 is MNHNS and CDR2 is SASEGT. The CDR3 contains 14 residues. The CDR3 DNA follows: TGTGCCAGCAGTGGACAGAGCTCCTACAATGAGCAGTTCTTC. Encoded protein: CASSGQSSYNEQFF.

J is TRBJ1-2 and V is TRBV6-1; 11 bases line up with TRBD1. The CDR3 runs to 16 residues. CDR1 and CDR2 from the germline V gene are MNHNS and SASEGT. Losses at the gene ends were 6 bases for V and 4 bases for J; bases not matched to a gene: 10. In DNA, the CDR3 is TGTGCCAGCAGCTATATAAGGACAGGGGGCGGCTATGGCTACACCTTC. Amino acid sequence: CASSYIRTGGGYGYTF.

The chain recombines TRBV30 with TRBJ1-6; a weak D match, TRBD1 (5 bases). The germline gives CDR1 GTSNPN, CDR2 SVGIG (reference sequence). V was pared by 5 bases and J by 0 bases, with 17 bases between. This CDR3 comprises 17 residues. CDR3 region: CAWDQGAISSYNSPLHF. The DNA of the CDR3 is TGTGCCTGGGACCAGGGTGCGATTAGCTCCTATAATTCACCCCTCCACTTT.

A word on this clone: At one end, the junction sequence differs from germline, possibly due to a read error. The CDR3 DNA reads TGTGCCGGCAGCGCAAACACAGATACGCAGTATTTT. This encodes CAGSANTDTQYF. The chain has TRBV2 and TRBJ2-3, with unresolved D. Per the germline V gene, CDR1 is SNHLY and CDR2 is FYNNEI. The CDR3 runs to 12 residues.

The CDR3 loop is CASSLWGGPLQETQYF. The CDR3 bases are TGTGCCAGCAGTTTATGGGGGGGCCCATTACAAGAGACCCAGTACTTC. V usage is TRBV27 and J usage is TRBJ2-5, with TRBD2 as a possible D gene (7 bases). Deletions cut 1 base from V and 2 bases from J, with 14 bases between. This CDR3 is 16 amino acids long. Germline lookup yields CDR1 MNHEY and CDR2 SMNVEV (reference sequence).

The rearrangement joins TRBV9 to TRBJ2-1; D is unclear. The V gene's germline CDR1 is SGDLS and CDR2 YYNGEE. The CDR3 sequence is 15 residues long. The V end was cut by 4 bases, the J end by 4 bases, with 15 bases between. CDR3: CASSPEAQQYNEQFF. The CDR3 nucleotides are TGTGCCAGCAGCCCCGAAGCGCAACAATACAATGAGCAGTTCTTC.

This clone was picked up a small number of times. The chain has TRBV12-5 and TRBJ1-5, with no clear D. V was pared by 4 bases and J by 2 bases, with 12 bases between. The V gene's germline CDR1 is LGHNT and CDR2 FRNRAP. CDR3 size: 15 residues. CDR3 nucleotide sequence: TGTGCTAGTGGTTCGCCCGCGGTTGGCAATCAGCCCCAGCATTTT. Amino acids: CASGSPAVGNQPQHF.

This clone was seen a few times. V and J are TRBV19 and TRBJ1-2; possibly TRBD1 for D (6 bases). This CDR3 is 15 amino acids long. The germline V gene encodes CDR1 LNHDA and CDR2 SQIVND (reference sequence). V was shortened by 0 bases and J by 6 bases, with 14 bases between the two germline ends. In nucleotides, the CDR3 is TGTGCCAGTAGTATAGATCAATACGGGGACAATGGCTACACCTTC. Its translation: CASSIDQYGDNGYTF. The full variable domain, completed using reference TRBV19 and TRBJ1-2, is DGGITQSPKYLFRKEGQNVTLSCEQNLNHDAMYWYRQDPGQGLRLIYYSQIVNDFQKGDIAEGYSVSREKKESFPLTVTSAQKNPTAFYLCASSIDQYGDNGYTFGSGTRLTVV.

The rearrangement links TRBV6-1 to TRBJ1-1, with D possibly being TRBD1 (5 bases). Germline V gene lookup returns CDR1 MNHNS and CDR2 SASEGT. Trimming shortened V by 3 bases and J by 3 bases, and 20 bases separated the two germline ends. The CDR3 loop spans 17 amino acids. CDR3 sequence reads: CASSDPGRPLIYTEAFF. The DNA of the CDR3 is TGTGCCAGCAGTGATCCGGGACGGCCCTTAATTTACACTGAAGCTTTCTTT.

J is TRBJ1-6 and V is TRBV20-1; D not resolved. The germline V gene encodes CDR1 DFQATT and CDR2 SNEGSKA (reference sequence). The CDR3 is 15 amino acids. Trimming took 3 bases from V and 5 from J, leaving 14 bases between them. This CDR3 is CSASRALENNSPLHF. The CDR3 DNA reads TGCAGTGCTAGTAGGGCGTTAGAGAATAATTCACCCCTCCACTTT.

This clone showed up many times. The same CDR3 can be traced to other DNA sequences in this sample. V and J are TRBV19 and TRBJ2-7; perhaps D is TRBD1 or TRBD2 (5 bases each). Germline values: CDR1 LNHDA, CDR2 SQIVND (reference sequence). The V gene lost 6 bases and the J gene lost 0 bases, with 6 bases spanning the gap. This CDR3 is 12 amino acids long. The CDR3, as DNA: TGTGCCAGTAGGGGGGACTCCTACGAGCAGTACTTC. Translated, it gives CASRGDSYEQYF. The full variable domain, its missing parts supplied by reference TRBV19 and TRBJ2-7, is DGGITQSPKYLFRKEGQNVTLSCEQNLNHDAMYWYRQDPGQGLRLIYYSQIVNDFQKGDIAEGYSVSREKKESFPLTVTSAQKNPTAFYLCASRGDSYEQYFGPGTRLTVT.

This clone was counted a single time. The chain has TRBV4-1 and TRBJ2-7, with TRBD1 as a possible D gene (5 bases). Germline V gene lookup returns CDR1 MGHRA and CDR2 YSYEKL. This CDR3 has 13 residues. V was cut by 3 bases and J by 5 bases, with 11 bases left in between. CDR3 sequence reads: CASSHPDSNEQYF. The CDR3 nucleotides are TGCGCCAGCAGCCACCCCGACAGCAACGAGCAGTACTTC.

This sequence joins TRBV6-1 and TRBJ1-2; a weak D match, TRBD1 (5 bases). V was pared by 4 bases and J by 6 bases, with 9 bases between. The CDR3 runs 12 residues. In germline, CDR1 is MNHNS, CDR2 SASEGT. CDR3 in amino acids: CASSGRVDGYTF. DNA for the CDR3: TGTGCCAGCAGTGGCAGGGTTGATGGCTACACCTTC.

This chain connects TRBV6-1 to TRBJ1-2; TRBD1 agrees at 8 bases. The CDR3 length is 16 residues. The germline V gene encodes CDR1 MNHNS and CDR2 SASEGT. The ends lost 4 bases at V and 0 bases at J; junction bases unmatched: 7. CDR3 nucleotides: TGTGCCAGCAGTGGATCAGGGGGCCCCTCTAACTATGGCTACACCTTC. Translation gives CASSGSGGPSNYGYTF.

V is TRBV11-2 and J is TRBJ1-2, with D hard to call. Per the germline V gene, CDR1 is SGHAT and CDR2 is FQNNGV. The CDR3 extends over 14 amino acids. V was pared by 1 base and J by 7 bases, with 13 bases between. Here the CDR3 reads CASSLVPAGSGYTF. The CDR3 DNA reads as TGTGCCAGCAGCTTAGTCCCGGCGGGTAGTGGCTACACCTTC.